This T cell receptor beta chain emerged from a study of T-cell memory formation after mild COVID-19. Points from the study as a whole: CD4+ contracting clones were found mainly in CM and EM, and CD8+ ones in EMRA. SARS-CoV-2 specificity was not confirmed for second-wave clones peaking on day 37. There were some responding clones in pre-infection memory, which suggested that cross-reactive memory had joined.

TCRdb called the 5' RACE reads again in MiXCR, with one record for every CDR3 protein. Here the sample spans hundreds of thousands of distinct CDR3 sequences, around 19% being singletons. This clonotype was picked up a small number of times. Its antigen is currently unknown. Sample: PBMCs or a T cell subset sorted from them (not recorded which). This TCR came from an adult woman who had mild COVID-19 (a few samples of this study predate the infection). Cell type and time point are not known.

Written as DNA, the CDR3 is TGTGCCAGCAGCCCCCGGGGCCCGGGGAGCAATGAGCAGTTCTTC. Translation gives CASSPRGPGSNEQFF. V usage is TRBV7-2 and J usage is TRBJ2-1, with D possibly being TRBD1 or TRBD2 (5 bases each). The CDR3 contains 15 residues. CDR1 is SGHTA, CDR2 FQGNSA, per germline. V lost 5 bases and J lost 6, with 17 bases in between.